One sample yielded the 12 T cell receptor beta chains listed below, sequenced in a study of blood T cell repertoires in COVID-19. Some clones are missing from TCRdb's copy, which holds only in-frame ones; the method was immunoSEQ multiplex PCR. The repertoire holds about 390,000 clones, with approximately 87% as singletons. What was sequenced was PBMCs or T cells enriched from blood (not recorded which). These receptors came from a woman aged 45 to 65 who had recovered from COVID-19.

The V gene is TRBV30, the J gene TRBJ1-6; D is possibly TRBD1 (5 bases). Trimming removed 0 bases at V and 8 bases at J, with 14 bases between. The CDR3 has 15 residues. Germline CDR1 reads GTSNPN; CDR2 reads SVGIG (reference sequence). The DNA for the CDR3 is TGTGCCTGGAGTGTAGTGACAGCCAGAGATTCACCCCTCCACTTT. This gives the protein CAWSVVTARDSPLHF.

The chain is built from TRBV9 and TRBJ2-1, with 10 bases lining up with TRBD1. Trimming at V came to 2 bases and at J to 8 bases, leaving 7 bases not matched to a gene. There are 15 residues in the CDR3. Looked up from germline, CDR1 is SGDLS and CDR2 is YYNGEE. The CDR3 region is CASSVRGQGSDEQFF. For the CDR3, the DNA is TGTGCCAGCAGCGTCAGGGGACAGGGGAGCGATGAGCAGTTCTTC.

The genes are TRBV11-2 and TRBJ1-1, with D possibly TRBD1 on 5 matching bases. Germline CDR1 reads SGHAT; CDR2 reads FQNNGV. The CDR3 sequence is 13 residues long. V lost 8 bases and J 4 bases, leaving 14 bases between the germline ends. The CDR3 sequence is CASRTREGTEAFF. The CDR3, as DNA: TGTGCCAGCCGAACCAGGGAGGGCACTGAAGCTTTCTTT.

This chain connects TRBV4-1 to TRBJ2-7, with D perhaps TRBD1 (6 bases). The CDR3 contains 16 residues. Germline V gene sequence: CDR1 MGHRA, CDR2 YSYEKL. V gave up 0 bases and J gave up 0 bases, with 12 bases separating them. The CDR3 is CASSQEDRPSSYEQYF. The CDR3 bases are TGCGCCAGCAGCCAAGAAGACAGGCCGAGCTCCTACGAGCAGTACTTC.

The rearrangement uses TRBV19 and TRBJ1-5, with 7 bases that match TRBD1. The length of the CDR3 is 14 residues. J lost 7 bases, V lost 3 bases, and 6 bases had no gene match. CDR1 is LNHDA and CDR2 is SQIVND in the germline V gene (reference sequence). The CDR3 nucleotides read TGTGCCAGTAGTATGATCGAGGGGGCGCAGCCCCAGCATTTT. Translated: CASSMIEGAQPQHF. Full variable domain (outside the CDR3, taken from reference TRBV19 and TRBJ1-5): DGGITQSPKYLFRKEGQNVTLSCEQNLNHDAMYWYRQDPGQGLRLIYYSQIVNDFQKGDIAEGYSVSREKKESFPLTVTSAQKNPTAFYLCASSMIEGAQPQHFGDGTRLSIL.

The V and J genes are TRBV7-2 and TRBJ1-5, with 10 bases matching TRBD1. J gave up 4 bases and V 3 bases, and 3 bases lay outside the gene matches. The CDR3 length is 15 residues. The germline V gene has CDR1 SGHTA and CDR2 FQGNSA. CDR3 region: CASSFRTGGNQPQHF. CDR3 in DNA: TGTGCCAGCAGCTTTCGGACAGGGGGGAATCAGCCCCAGCATTTT.

The genes are TRBV2 and TRBJ1-1; D may be TRBD1 (5 bases). The CDR3 extends over 14 amino acids. The germline CDR1 and CDR2 sequences are SNHLY and FYNNEI. V shed 5 bases and J shed 1 base, with 11 bases lying between them. As DNA, the CDR3 is TGTGCCAGCAGTCTCAGGGCCGGGAACACTGAAGCTTTCTTT. It encodes CASSLRAGNTEAFF. The full variable domain, its missing parts supplied by reference TRBV2 and TRBJ1-1, is EPEVTQTPSHQVTQMGQEVILRCVPISNHLYFYWYRQILGQKVEFLVSFYNNEISEKSEIFDDQFSVERPDGSNFTLKIRSTKLEDSAMYFCASSLRAGNTEAFFGQGTRLTVV.

The chain combines TRBV7-9 with TRBJ2-7; D remains ambiguous. The CDR3 is made up of 15 amino acids. V was shortened by 5 bases and J by 5 bases, with 19 bases between the two germline ends. Per the germline V gene, CDR1 is SEHNR and CDR2 is FQNEAQ (reference sequence). CDR3 DNA sequence: TGTGCCAGCAGCCCCCCCGGCGGTCGCATCCACGAGCAGTACTTC. This gives the protein CASSPPGGRIHEQYF. Using reference TRBV7-9 and TRBJ2-7 for the parts outside the CDR3, the full variable domain is DTGVSQNPRHKITKRGQNVTFRCDPISEHNRLYWYRQTLGQGPEFLTYFQNEAQLEKSRLLSDRFSAERPKGSFSTLEIQRTEQGDSAMYLCASSPPGGRIHEQYFGPGTRLTVT.

The CDR3 sequence is CASSYAGAGNQPQHF. CDR3 DNA sequence: TGTGCCAGCAGTTACGCAGGGGCGGGCAATCAGCCCCAGCATTTT. V and J are TRBV6-2 or TRBV6-3 and TRBJ1-5; TRBD1 might be the D (6 bases). Trimming took 2 bases from V and 2 from J, leaving 10 bases between them. CDR3 length: 15 residues. Germline CDR1 is MNHEY and CDR2 is SVGEGT.

This sequence joins TRBV27 and TRBJ2-7; tentative D call: TRBD2 (6 bases). This CDR3 spans 13 amino acids. Germline V gene lookup returns CDR1 MNHEY and CDR2 SMNVEV (reference sequence). V lost 5 bases to trimming and J lost 2 bases, with 10 bases between them. CDR3 amino acids: CASSRGMAYEQYF. CDR3 nucleotide sequence: TGTGCCAGCAGTCGGGGGATGGCCTACGAGCAGTACTTC.

The chain combines TRBV5-1 with TRBJ2-7, with a weak D call TRBD2 (6 bases). Germline V gene sequence: CDR1 SGHRS, CDR2 YFSETQ. V was clipped by 2 bases and J by 9 bases, with 15 bases between them. The CDR3 covers 13 residues. The CDR3, as DNA: TGCGCCAGCAGCTTCCCGGGGGAAAAACGGCAGTACTTC. Translating gives CASSFPGEKRQYF.

CDR3 sequence: CASSDERGAYNEQFF. The CDR3 nucleotides read TGTGCCAGCAGTGACGAGCGGGGGGCCTACAATGAGCAGTTCTTC. The J gene is TRBJ2-1, the V gene TRBV2; 9 bases fit TRBD2. The germline V gene has CDR1 SNHLY and CDR2 FYNNEI. The CDR3 covers 15 residues. The J segment lost 2 bases and the V segment lost 3 bases, leaving 2 bases of the junction unmatched.